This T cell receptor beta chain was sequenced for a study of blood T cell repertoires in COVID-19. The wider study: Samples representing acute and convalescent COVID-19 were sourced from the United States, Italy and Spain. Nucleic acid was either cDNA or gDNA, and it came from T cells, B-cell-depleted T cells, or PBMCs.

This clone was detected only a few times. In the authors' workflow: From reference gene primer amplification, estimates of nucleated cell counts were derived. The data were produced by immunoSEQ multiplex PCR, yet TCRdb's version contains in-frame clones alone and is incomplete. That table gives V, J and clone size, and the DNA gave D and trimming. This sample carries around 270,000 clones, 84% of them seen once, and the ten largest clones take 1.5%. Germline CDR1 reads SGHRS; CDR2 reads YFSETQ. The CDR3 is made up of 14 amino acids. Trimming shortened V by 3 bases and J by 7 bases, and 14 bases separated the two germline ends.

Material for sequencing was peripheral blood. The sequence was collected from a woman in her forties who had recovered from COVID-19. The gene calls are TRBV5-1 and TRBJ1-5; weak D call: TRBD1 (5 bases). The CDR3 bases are TGCGCCAGCAGCTCCGGAGGGTGGGGCCAGCCCCAGCATTTT. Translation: CASSSGGWGQPQHF.